This TCR beta chain is drawn from a study of blood T cell repertoires in COVID-19. Study summary: COVID-19 samples, acute and convalescent, were from the United States, Italy and Spain. Nucleic acid was either cDNA or gDNA, and it came from T cells, B-cell-depleted T cells, or PBMCs.

The data were produced by immunoSEQ multiplex PCR, yet TCRdb's version contains in-frame clones alone and is incomplete. The table lists about 260,000 clones, 84% of them singletons, with 8.6% in the top ten. CDR1 is MNHEY, CDR2 SVGEGT, per germline. Deletions cut 2 bases from V and 4 bases from J, with 3 bases between. CDR3 length equals 11 residues. The source is a human donor in a cohort sampled during active COVID-19. This rearrangement joins TRBV6-2 or TRBV6-3 to TRBJ2-7; unclear D gene. Input material: peripheral blood. Written as DNA, the CDR3 is TGTGCCAGCAGTTACCCGTACGAGCAGTACTTC. Translated, it gives CASSYPYEQYF.